Here is one TCR beta chain with its context. What it binds is not known. The data belong to a study of graft-versus-host responses after intestinal transplantation. Study-level information: The study gave all recipients anti-thymocyte globulin induction, then tacrolimus and steroids for three to four years. The study's findings and limits: Circulating GvH clones peaking coincided with falling HvG clones soon after transplant. The presence of high graft-versus-host to host-versus-graft clonal ratios in allografts characterized patients with graft-donor T cell macrochimerism.

The repertoire was sequenced with immunoSEQ multiplex PCR; TCRdb's copy has only in-frame clones and lacks some. This table holds about 59,000 clones, roughly 93% found once. The receptor was isolated from a human donor who was the organ donor for an intestinal transplant. This specimen consisted of unstimulated CD4+ T cells sorted from spleen or lymph node cells, obtained before transplant.

CDR3 sequence (DNA): TGTGCCAGCAGTGAACGCAGCTCCTATAATTCACCCCTCCACTTT. Protein sequence: CASSERSSYNSPLHF. The chain joins TRBV2 to TRBJ1-6, with D hard to call. Deletions cut 2 bases from V and 0 bases from J, with 5 bases between. The CDR3 has 15 amino acids. Germline loops: CDR1 SNHLY, CDR2 FYNNEI.